The 32 T cell receptor beta chains below come from one sample, sequenced in a study of vaccination effects on CD4 cells after COVID-19. Viral peptide pool expansion of antigen-specific CD4+ T cells preceded sequencing in the ViraFEST assay. When around 9 days of culture had elapsed, CD4+ T cells were isolated. Vaccine recipients had no previous SARS-CoV-2 infection; their nucleocapsid antibodies were negative. Their antigens are not known. The data were produced by immunoSEQ multiplex PCR, yet TCRdb's version contains in-frame clones alone and is incomplete. The repertoire holds around 24,000 clones, with roughly 70% as singletons. The material was CD4+ T cells from PBMCs cultured with SARS-CoV-2 spike peptides, obtained before COVID-19 vaccination. Receptor source: a human donor who received a COVID-19 vaccine.

The V gene is TRBV6-5, the J gene TRBJ1-1, with a weak D call TRBD1 (6 bases). Germline V gene data show CDR1 as MNHEY and CDR2 as SVGAGI. The CDR3 runs to 14 residues. Trimming stripped 4 bases from V and 2 bases from J, with 11 bases between. The CDR3 DNA sequence: TGTGCCAGCAGTTGGGGGCGGCGTAACACTGAAGCTTTCTTT. Its translation: CASSWGRRNTEAFF.

This chain links TRBV2 with TRBJ1-2, with D tentatively TRBD1 (6 bases). Trimming stripped 3 bases from V and 6 bases from J, with 17 bases between. The CDR3 length is 15 residues. CDR1 and CDR2 (germline): SNHLY, FYNNEI. CDR3 residues: CASSDWGRGGNGYTF. The CDR3 DNA reads TGTGCCAGCAGTGATTGGGGCAGGGGTGGCAATGGCTACACCTTC.

This clone was picked up a small number of times. The chain carries TRBV11-2 and TRBJ1-1; possible D gene TRBD1, 5 bases. V was trimmed by 5 bases and J by 5 bases, leaving 18 bases between them. CDR1 SGHAT and CDR2 FQNNGV come from the germline V gene. CDR3 size: 15 residues. The CDR3 DNA reads as TGTGCCAGCAGCCCCGCTCAGGGTTGGGGGACTGAAGCTTTCTTT. It is translated as CASSPAQGWGTEAFF.

The chain links TRBV7-2 to TRBJ2-3; D uncertain. Trimming stripped 5 bases from V and 6 bases from J, with 6 bases between. CDR1 and CDR2 from the germline V gene are SGHTA and FQGNSA. There are 11 residues in the CDR3. In DNA form, the CDR3 reads TGTGCCAGCAGCGAGACCGATACGCAGTATTTT. Protein sequence: CASSETDTQYF.

The chain combines TRBV19 with TRBJ2-2, with TRBD2 matching 9 bases. The trim removed 6 bases at V and 7 bases at J, leaving 6 bases unmatched. The CDR3 has 14 amino acids. Per germline, CDR1 LNHDA and CDR2 SQIVND (reference sequence). The CDR3 region is CASRPSGMNGELFF. The CDR3 nucleotides read TGTGCCAGTAGGCCTAGCGGGATGAACGGGGAGCTGTTTTTT. Based on the CDR3 plus reference TRBV19 and TRBJ2-2, the full variable domain is DGGITQSPKYLFRKEGQNVTLSCEQNLNHDAMYWYRQDPGQGLRLIYYSQIVNDFQKGDIAEGYSVSREKKESFPLTVTSAQKNPTAFYLCASRPSGMNGELFFGEGSRLTVL.

This rearrangement joins TRBV19 to TRBJ1-5; D gene uncertain. The CDR3 covers 16 residues. Germline assignment: CDR1 LNHDA and CDR2 SQIVND (reference sequence). V dropped 3 bases and J dropped 5 bases, with 17 bases sitting between them. The CDR3: CASSIDGGPIYQPQHF. For the CDR3, the DNA is TGTGCCAGTAGTATTGACGGTGGCCCCATTTATCAGCCCCAGCATTTT. Using reference TRBV19 and TRBJ1-5 for the parts outside the CDR3, the full variable domain is DGGITQSPKYLFRKEGQNVTLSCEQNLNHDAMYWYRQDPGQGLRLIYYSQIVNDFQKGDIAEGYSVSREKKESFPLTVTSAQKNPTAFYLCASSIDGGPIYQPQHFGDGTRLSIL.

The chain recombines TRBV11-2 with TRBJ2-1, with no clear D. Germline loops: CDR1 SGHAT, CDR2 FQNNGV. CDR3 length equals 15 residues. Trimming shortened V by 1 base and J by 8 bases, and 15 bases separated the two germline ends. The CDR3 coding sequence is TGTGCCAGCAGCTTAGCCCTAGATGGAGTCGATGAGCAGTTCTTC. It encodes CASSLALDGVDEQFF.

The chain combines TRBV27 with TRBJ2-7, with D hard to call. The CDR3 length is 15 residues. CDR1 and CDR2 (germline): MNHEY, SMNVEV (reference sequence). V lost 6 bases and J 4 bases, leaving 19 bases between the germline ends. The CDR3 loop is CASSPSGFASYEQYF. CDR3 nucleotide sequence: TGTGCCAGCAGCCCAAGTGGGTTTGCATCATACGAGCAGTACTTC.

The V call is TRBV2, the J call TRBJ2-1, with TRBD2 matching 10 bases. Germline assignment: CDR1 SNHLY and CDR2 FYNNEI. This CDR3 is 15 amino acids long. Losses at the gene ends were 7 bases for V and 7 bases for J; bases not matched to a gene: 10. CDR3 nucleotides: TGTGCCAGCACCAAGATTAGCGGGGGGATGAATGAGCAGTTCTTC. It encodes CASTKISGGMNEQFF.

This clone occurred once. The V gene is TRBV5-1, the J gene TRBJ1-1; D is uncertain. Trimming stripped 3 bases from V and 0 bases from J, with 3 bases between. This CDR3 has 12 amino acids. Germline V CDR1 and CDR2: SGHRS, YFSETQ. The chain's CDR3 is CASSSMNTEAFF. CDR3 nucleotide sequence: TGCGCCAGCAGCTCCATGAACACTGAAGCTTTCTTT.

This rearrangement joins TRBV12-3 or TRBV12-4 to TRBJ2-3; D is perhaps TRBD1 or TRBD2 (5 bases each). The CDR3 runs to 13 residues. V was shortened by 3 bases and J by 4 bases, with 8 bases between the two germline ends. The CDR3 region has the DNA TGTGCCAGCAGTTTGGGGGAAGCAGATACGCAGTATTTT. Its translation: CASSLGEADTQYF.

This clone has only a few counts. The J gene is TRBJ2-3, the V gene TRBV5-4, with a weak D call TRBD1 (6 bases). This CDR3 is 14 amino acids long. Per germline, CDR1 SGHNT and CDR2 YYREEE (reference sequence). With 4 bases removed from V and 2 bases from J, the gap between germline ends came to 11 bases. CDR3 loop: CASSTGQPTDTQYF. The CDR3 DNA reads as TGTGCCAGCAGCACCGGACAGCCCACAGATACGCAGTATTTT.

The chain couples TRBV15 to TRBJ1-1, with D tentatively TRBD1 (5 bases). Trimming removed 0 bases from V and 1 base from J, with 6 bases in between. In germline, CDR1 is LNHNV, CDR2 YYDKDF (reference sequence). The CDR3 is 14 amino acids. CDR3 residues: CATSRDRGNTEAFF. CDR3 coding DNA: TGTGCCACCAGCAGAGATAGGGGGAACACTGAAGCTTTCTTT.

This chain links TRBV30 with TRBJ2-7, with 8 bases that match TRBD2. CDR3 length equals 14 residues. Germline CDR1 and CDR2: GTSNPN and SVGIG (reference sequence). V was clipped by 1 base and J by 3 bases; unmatched bases: 5. The CDR3 sequence is CAWSDGGGNYEQYF. The CDR3 DNA is TGTGCCTGGAGTGACGGCGGGGGGAACTACGAGCAGTACTTC.

The chain recombines TRBV5-1 with TRBJ2-5; TRBD1 aligns across 11 bases. Trimming removed 2 bases from V and 4 bases from J; junction bases left unmatched: 10. Germline loops: CDR1 SGHRS, CDR2 YFSETQ. This CDR3 is built from 17 residues. The CDR3 DNA is TGCGCCAGCAGCTTAGCCGTCGGACAGGGGGCGGGAGAGACCCAGTACTTC. It codes for CASSLAVGQGAGETQYF.

CDR3 residues: CASSFPRGTGRKTSGPKHQETQYF. Written as DNA, the CDR3 is TGTGCCAGCAGTTTTCCCCGGGGCACAGGGAGAAAGACTAGCGGTCCAAAACACCAAGAGACCCAGTACTTC. The V and J genes are TRBV28 and TRBJ2-5; 9 bases are shared with TRBD2. The CDR3 consists of 24 residues. CDR1 is MDHEN, CDR2 SYDVKM, per germline. The junction had 29 bases not matched to a gene; V was cut back by 3 bases and J by 0 bases.

This clone is a singleton in its sample. This chain links TRBV6-5 with TRBJ1-6, with a possible D match to TRBD1 (5 bases). The V gene lost 8 bases and the J gene lost 7 bases, with 9 bases spanning the gap. The CDR3 totals 12 residues. Germline V lookup: CDR1 MNHEY, CDR2 SVGAGI. CDR3 DNA sequence: TGTGCCAGCCGGGGCCGGAATTCACCCCTCCACTTT. Translating it yields CASRGRNSPLHF.

The chain carries TRBV14 and TRBJ2-2; 8 bases fit TRBD1. The CDR3 length is 16 residues. CDR1 SGHDN and CDR2 FVKESK come from the germline V gene. The V gene end was trimmed by 3 bases and the J gene end by 4 bases; junction bases not matched to a gene: 7. The CDR3: CASSHLRGQGTGELFF. In DNA, the CDR3 is TGTGCCAGCAGCCACCTCAGGGGGCAGGGCACCGGGGAGCTGTTTTTT.

This chain joins TRBV5-1 and TRBJ2-7, with D possibly TRBD1 on 5 matching bases. Germline-derived CDR1 and CDR2 are SGHRS and YFSETQ. The CDR3 loop spans 13 amino acids. Deletions cut 4 bases from V and 2 bases from J, with 10 bases between. CDR3 sequence: CASSKTVTYEQYF. The CDR3 coding sequence is TGCGCCAGCAGCAAGACAGTCACCTACGAGCAGTACTTC.

The chain employs TRBV6-2 or TRBV6-3 and TRBJ2-1; 8 nucleotides line up with TRBD2. From germline, CDR1 is MNHEY and CDR2 SVGEGT. After removal of 2 bases from V and 5 bases from J, the junction contained 5 bases not matched to a gene. This CDR3 spans 15 amino acids. The CDR3 DNA follows: TGTGCCAGCAGTTACGGTAGCGGGGCCAACAATGAGCAGTTCTTC. This encodes CASSYGSGANNEQFF.

This chain connects TRBV5-4 to TRBJ2-1, with D tentatively TRBD2 (7 bases). Germline V CDR1 and CDR2: SGHNT, YYREEE (reference sequence). Trimming shortened V by 5 bases and J by 2 bases, and 14 bases separated the two germline ends. The CDR3 covers 15 residues. In DNA form, the CDR3 reads TGTGCCAGCAGAGTGTGGGGGGGCCCCTACAATGAGCAGTTCTTC. Its protein product is CASRVWGGPYNEQFF.

V usage is TRBV7-9 and J usage is TRBJ2-7, with 12 bases lining up with TRBD2. The J segment lost 2 bases and the V segment lost 5 bases, leaving 1 base of the junction unmatched. Germline lookup yields CDR1 SEHNR and CDR2 FQNEAQ (reference sequence). The CDR3 totals 14 residues. CDR3 sequence: CASSPSGGAYEQYF. The CDR3 DNA is TGTGCCAGCAGCCCTAGCGGGGGGGCCTACGAGCAGTACTTC.

The chain recombines TRBV7-6 with TRBJ2-1, with 7 bases lining up with TRBD1. This CDR3 region has 17 residues. V shed 0 bases, J shed 5 bases, and the junction held 10 bases outside the gene matches. Germline V gene sequence: CDR1 SGHVS, CDR2 FNYEAQ. The CDR3: CASSLALKTGSDNEQFF. The CDR3 bases are TGTGCCAGCAGCTTAGCGCTAAAGACAGGGTCTGACAATGAGCAGTTCTTC.

This clone was picked up a small number of times. The rearrangement links TRBV3-1 (or the pseudogene TRBV3-2) to TRBJ1-5; D call uncertain. Germline CDR1 reads LGHDT; CDR2 reads YNNKEL (reference sequence). The ends were cut back, 1 base at V and 7 bases at J, with 11 bases in the middle. This CDR3 has 14 residues. The CDR3 reads CASSQGAGPQPQHF. CDR3 coding DNA: TGTGCCAGCAGCCAAGGAGCAGGACCACAGCCCCAGCATTTT.

This clone was seen more than once but under ten times. The chain employs TRBV7-9 and TRBJ2-7, with D uncertain. Trimming left V 4 bases short and J 0 bases short, with 22 bases between. The germline V gene encodes CDR1 SEHNR and CDR2 FQNEAQ (reference sequence). CDR3 length: 18 residues. CDR3 loop: CASSYPTDGNSSSYEQYF. CDR3 sequence (DNA): TGTGCCAGCAGCTACCCCACGGACGGCAACTCCAGCTCCTACGAGCAGTACTTC.

This clone was found a few times. The chain is built from TRBV5-5 and TRBJ1-3; D is uncertain. V lost 4 bases, J lost 2 bases, and 7 bases lay in between. This CDR3 has 13 residues. CDR1 is SGHKS and CDR2 is YYEKEE in the germline V gene (reference sequence). The CDR3 nucleotides are TGTGCCAGCAGCGTCGACACTGGAAACACCATATATTTT. Protein product: CASSVDTGNTIYF.

The V gene is TRBV6-5, the J gene TRBJ1-1; the match to TRBD1 covers 8 bases. Germline V gene data show CDR1 as MNHEY and CDR2 as SVGAGI. The CDR3 has 16 amino acids. J was trimmed by 0 bases and V by 2 bases; bases with no gene match: 5. CDR3 bases: TGTGCCAGCAGTTACCCTAGGACAGGGCTGAACACTGAAGCTTTCTTT. Translation gives CASSYPRTGLNTEAFF.

J is TRBJ1-1 and V is TRBV2; D is perhaps TRBD1 (6 bases). Trimming shortened V by 7 bases and J by 1 base, and 10 bases separated the two germline ends. From germline, CDR1 is SNHLY and CDR2 FYNNEI. The CDR3 is made up of 13 amino acids. CDR3 amino acids: CASKTGRNTEAFF. The CDR3 region has the DNA TGTGCCAGCAAAACAGGGAGGAACACTGAAGCTTTCTTT.

V and J are TRBV5-6 and TRBJ2-2; the D is unclear. This CDR3 comprises 11 residues. Per germline, CDR1 SGHDT and CDR2 YYEEEE. Trimming cost V 4 bases and J 2 bases, with 0 bases left between them. Here the CDR3 DNA reads TGTGCCAGCAGCAACACCGGGGAGCTGTTTTTT. Its translation: CASSNTGELFF.

This chain uses TRBV24-1 with TRBJ1-2; D is unresolved. Germline CDR1 reads KGHDR; CDR2 reads SFDVKD. The CDR3 consists of 18 residues. Trimming stripped 0 bases from V and 0 bases from J, with 16 bases between. Here the CDR3 DNA reads TGTGCCACCAGTGATTTGATGGAAGAGTGTAAGGCTAACTATGGCTACACCTTC. Protein sequence: CATSDLMEECKANYGYTF.

The CDR3, as DNA: TGTGCCAGCAGTGGACAGGGCGACACCGGGGAGCTGTTTTTT. Translating gives CASSGQGDTGELFF. The chain couples TRBV6-4 to TRBJ2-2, with 7 bases identical to TRBD1. The CDR3 runs 14 residues. The J segment lost 3 bases and the V segment lost 4 bases, leaving 2 bases of the junction unmatched. Germline values: CDR1 MRHNA, CDR2 SNTAGT.

The V and J genes are TRBV10-1 and TRBJ2-4; 8 positions match TRBD2. CDR1 WNHNN and CDR2 SYGVQD come from the germline V gene (reference sequence). Losses at the gene ends were 2 bases for V and 4 bases for J; bases not matched to a gene: 7. The CDR3 length is 16 residues. The CDR3 bases are TGCGCCAGCAGTGAGACACAGACTAGCGTGAAAAACATTCAGTACTTC. It is translated as CASSETQTSVKNIQYF.